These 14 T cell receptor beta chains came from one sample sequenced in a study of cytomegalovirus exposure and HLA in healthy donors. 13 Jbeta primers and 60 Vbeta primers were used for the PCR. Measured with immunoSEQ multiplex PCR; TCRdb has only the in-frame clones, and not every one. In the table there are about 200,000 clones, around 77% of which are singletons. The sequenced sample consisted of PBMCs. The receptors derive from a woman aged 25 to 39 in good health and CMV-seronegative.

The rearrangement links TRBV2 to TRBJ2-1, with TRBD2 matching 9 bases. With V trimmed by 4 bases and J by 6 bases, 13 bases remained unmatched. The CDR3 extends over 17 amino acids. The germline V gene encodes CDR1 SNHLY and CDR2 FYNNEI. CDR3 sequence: CASSGVRRRGGLNEQFF. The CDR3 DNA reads TGTGCCAGCAGTGGGGTTCGCAGGCGGGGGGGCCTCAATGAGCAGTTCTTC.

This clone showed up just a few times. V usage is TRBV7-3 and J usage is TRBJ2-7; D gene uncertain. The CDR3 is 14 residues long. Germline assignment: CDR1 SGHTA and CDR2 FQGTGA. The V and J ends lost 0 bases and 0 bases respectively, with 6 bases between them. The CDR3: CASSLTPSSYEQYF. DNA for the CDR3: TGTGCCAGCAGCTTAACCCCCAGCTCCTACGAGCAGTACTTC. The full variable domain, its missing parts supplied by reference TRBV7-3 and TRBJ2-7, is GAGVSQTPSNKVTEKGKYVELRCDPISGHTALYWYRQSLGQGPEFLIYFQGTGAADDSGLPNDRFFAVRPEGSVSTLKIQRTERGDSAVYLCASSLTPSSYEQYFGPGTRLTVT.

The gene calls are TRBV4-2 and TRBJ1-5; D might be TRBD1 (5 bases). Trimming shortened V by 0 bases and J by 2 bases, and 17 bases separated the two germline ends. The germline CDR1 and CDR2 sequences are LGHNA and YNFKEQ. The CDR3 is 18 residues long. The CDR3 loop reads CASSQEPARQGGNQPQHF. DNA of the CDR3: TGTGCCAGCAGCCAAGAGCCCGCACGTCAGGGTGGCAATCAGCCCCAGCATTTT.

The CDR3: CASSYQGTGNTIYF. The DNA for the CDR3 is TGTGCCAGCAGTTACCAGGGGACTGGAAACACCATATATTTT. The rearrangement links TRBV6-5 to TRBJ1-3, with D maybe TRBD1 (6 bases). Germline CDR1 reads MNHEY; CDR2 reads SVGAGI. CDR3 length: 14 amino acids. Trimming cost V 2 bases and J 2 bases, with 7 bases left between them.

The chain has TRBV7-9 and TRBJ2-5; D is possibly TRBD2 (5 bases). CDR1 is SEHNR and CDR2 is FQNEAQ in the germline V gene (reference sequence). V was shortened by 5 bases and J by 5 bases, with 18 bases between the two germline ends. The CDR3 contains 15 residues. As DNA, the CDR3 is TGTGCCAGCAGCCTCGGGCTTCGGCAGCGGGAGACCCAGTACTTC. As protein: CASSLGLRQRETQYF.

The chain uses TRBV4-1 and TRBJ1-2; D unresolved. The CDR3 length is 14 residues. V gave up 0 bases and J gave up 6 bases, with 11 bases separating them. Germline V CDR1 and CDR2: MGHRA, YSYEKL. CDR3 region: CASSQERRADGYTF. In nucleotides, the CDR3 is TGCGCCAGCAGCCAAGAGAGGAGGGCGGATGGCTACACCTTC.

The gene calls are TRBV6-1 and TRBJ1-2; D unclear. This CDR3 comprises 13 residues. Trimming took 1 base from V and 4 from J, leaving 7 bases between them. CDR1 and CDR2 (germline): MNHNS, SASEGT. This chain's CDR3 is CASSEVAGYGYTF. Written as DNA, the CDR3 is TGTGCCAGCAGTGAAGTGGCAGGCTATGGCTACACCTTC.

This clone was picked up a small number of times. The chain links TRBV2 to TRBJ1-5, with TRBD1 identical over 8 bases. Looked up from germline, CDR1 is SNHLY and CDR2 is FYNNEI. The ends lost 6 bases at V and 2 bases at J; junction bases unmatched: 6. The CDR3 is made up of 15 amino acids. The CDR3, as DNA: TGTGCCAGCAGCGTCGACAGGGGAGGCAATCAGCCCCAGCATTTT. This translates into CASSVDRGGNQPQHF.

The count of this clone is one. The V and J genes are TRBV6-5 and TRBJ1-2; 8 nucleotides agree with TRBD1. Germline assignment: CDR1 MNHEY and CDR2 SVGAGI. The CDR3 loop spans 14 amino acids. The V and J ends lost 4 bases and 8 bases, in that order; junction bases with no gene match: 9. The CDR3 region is CASSWTGLLGGYTF. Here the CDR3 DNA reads TGTGCCAGCAGTTGGACAGGGTTGTTAGGAGGCTACACCTTC.

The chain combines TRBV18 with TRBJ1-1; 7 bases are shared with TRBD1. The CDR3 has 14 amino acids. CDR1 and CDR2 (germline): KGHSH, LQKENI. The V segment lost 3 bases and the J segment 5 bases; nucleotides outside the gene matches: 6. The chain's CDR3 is CASSPAQGRTEAFF. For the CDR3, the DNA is TGTGCCAGCTCACCCGCACAGGGGAGGACTGAAGCTTTCTTT.

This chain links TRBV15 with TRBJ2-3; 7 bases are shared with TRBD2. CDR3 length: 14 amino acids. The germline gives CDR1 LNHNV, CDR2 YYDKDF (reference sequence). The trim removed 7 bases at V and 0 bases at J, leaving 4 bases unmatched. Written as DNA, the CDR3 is TGTGCCACCAAGGACGGGGGGAGCACAGATACGCAGTATTTT. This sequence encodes CATKDGGSTDTQYF. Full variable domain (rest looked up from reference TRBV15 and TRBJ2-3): DAMVIQNPRYQVTQFGKPVTLSCSQTLNHNVMYWYQQKSSQAPKLLFHYYDKDFNNEADTPDNFQSRRPNTSFCFLDIRSPGLGDTAMYLCATKDGGSTDTQYFGPGTRLTVL.

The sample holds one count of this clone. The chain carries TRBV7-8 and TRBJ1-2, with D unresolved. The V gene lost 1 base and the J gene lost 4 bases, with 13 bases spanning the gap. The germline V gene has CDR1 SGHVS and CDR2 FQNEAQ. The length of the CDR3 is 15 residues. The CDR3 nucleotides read TGTGCCAGCAGCTTAGGGAGGGTGGTTTCCTATGGCTACACCTTC. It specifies CASSLGRVVSYGYTF.

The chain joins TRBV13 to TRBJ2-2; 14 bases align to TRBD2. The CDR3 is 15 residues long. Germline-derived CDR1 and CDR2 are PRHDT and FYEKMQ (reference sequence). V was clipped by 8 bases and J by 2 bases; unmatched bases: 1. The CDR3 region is CASGTSGGNTGELFF. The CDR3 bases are TGTGCCAGCGGGACTAGCGGGGGAAACACCGGGGAGCTGTTTTTT.

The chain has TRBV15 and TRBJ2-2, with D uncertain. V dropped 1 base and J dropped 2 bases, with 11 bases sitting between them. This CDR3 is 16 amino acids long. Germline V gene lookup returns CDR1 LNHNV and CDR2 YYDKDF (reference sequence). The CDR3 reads CATSRGGAVNTGELFF. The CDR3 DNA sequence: TGTGCCACCAGCAGAGGAGGCGCAGTCAACACCGGGGAGCTGTTTTTT.